Sequencing of this TCR beta chain was carried out in a study of cytomegalovirus exposure and HLA in healthy donors. Study summary: The early release's HLA-typed donors yielded 65 million to 85 million unique TCRs.

Whole-study results and caveats: While the bulk of TCR sequences proved rare, some public TCRs turned up in many donors. The authors later linked a missense DCLRE1C variant to TCR beta V- and J-gene trimming. Later work found most CMV-associated TCR beta chains apparently HLA-restricted.

CDR3 length: 13 residues. CDR1 SGHDT and CDR2 YYEEEE come from the germline V gene. V dropped 4 bases and J dropped 7; count of bases not matched to a gene: 5. As regards this clone: Its cognate antigen is unknown.

Researchers ran the PCR with 60 Vbeta and 13 Jbeta primers. The protocol was immunoSEQ multiplex PCR, while the TCRdb copy is restricted to in-frame clones and leaves out a portion. The repertoire holds approximately 210,000 clones, with about 76% as singletons. Specimen: PBMCs. The sequence came from a male donor in good health and CMV-seropositive. V gene TRBV5-6 combines with J gene TRBJ1-5; 7 positions match TRBD1. The CDR3, as DNA: TGTGCCAGCAGCAATCGGGACAGCCAGCCCCAGCATTTT. It is translated as CASSNRDSQPQHF.